A selection of T cell receptor beta chains follows, all from one sample in a study of cytotoxic CD8 clonotypes in ibrutinib-treated CLL. Some clones are missing from TCRdb's copy, which holds only in-frame ones; the method was immunoSEQ multiplex PCR. This sample yields around 250,000 clones, of which 70% are seen a single time; 15% belongs to the top ten. The sequenced sample was PBMCs, obtained after 24 months of ibrutinib treatment. These receptors originate from a human donor with chronic lymphocytic leukemia. Each CDR3 is given with its conserved first and last residue. The D gene is left open where the match is weak. Some rows have no size entry. The others give once, few or many, or a class for an expanded clone.

TRBV28	NA	TRBJ1-1	NA	CASNLGSRPEAFF	TGTGCCAGCAACCTAGGTTCCAGGCCTGAAGCTTTCTTT
TRBV5-1	NA	TRBJ2-7	TRBD1	CASSPGTGVYEQYF	TGCGCCAGCAGCCCTGGGACAGGGGTCTACGAGCAGTACTTC
TRBV25-1	few	TRBJ1-1	NA	CASSELSGRMNTEAFF	TGTGCCAGCAGTGAACTGTCAGGGCGCATGAACACTGAAGCTTTCTTT
TRBV5-1	NA	TRBJ2-1	TRBD2	CASSLRTSEYNEQFF	TGCGCCAGCAGCCTTAGGACTAGCGAGTACAATGAGCAGTTCTTC
TRBV2	NA	TRBJ2-3	NA	CASSVRDPSTDTQYF	TGTGCCAGCAGCGTCCGGGACCCAAGCACAGATACGCAGTATTTT
TRBV2	few	TRBJ1-2	TRBD1	CASSVRDRTDYGYTF	TGTGCCAGCAGTGTTCGGGACAGGACGGACTATGGCTACACCTTC
TRBV27	NA	TRBJ2-5	NA	CASSRGGGETQYF	TGTGCCAGCAGCCGGGGAGGCGGAGAGACCCAGTACTTC
TRBV25-1	NA	TRBJ2-7	NA	CASSESHRPARYEQYF	TGTGCCAGCAGTGAATCCCACAGGCCCGCCAGGTACGAGCAGTACTTC
TRBV7-8	NA	TRBJ2-7	NA	CASSVDREAEQYF	TGTGCCAGCAGCGTTGACAGGGAGGCCGAGCAGTACTTC
TRBV7-8	few	TRBJ1-4	NA	CASSLAGAESEKLFF	TGTGCCAGCAGCTTAGCGGGGGCGGAGAGTGAAAAACTGTTTTTT
TRBV28	NA	TRBJ1-1	NA	CASSLGLGREAFF	TGTGCCAGCAGTTTAGGGCTGGGCAGGGAAGCTTTCTTT
TRBV4-2	NA	TRBJ1-1	TRBD1	CASSQPGQGGFNTEAFF	TGTGCCAGCAGCCAGCCGGGACAGGGGGGGTTTAACACTGAAGCTTTCTTT
TRBV5-1	once	TRBJ1-2	NA	CASSFSETAGYTF	TGCGCCAGCAGCTTTTCGGAAACGGCTGGCTACACCTTC
TRBV27	NA	TRBJ2-2	NA	CASSLQDPYTGELFF	TGTGCCAGCAGTTTGCAGGACCCGTACACCGGGGAGCTGTTTTTT
TRBV6-6	NA	TRBJ2-1	NA	CASSKDGSGNNEQFF	TGTGCCAGCAGCAAGGATGGTAGCGGAAACAATGAGCAGTTCTTC
TRBV9	NA	TRBJ1-2	NA	CASSQSQTAPPGDTF	TGTGCCAGCAGCCAATCCCAGACAGCCCCCCCTGGGGACACCTTC
TRBV6-6	NA	TRBJ2-7	TRBD1	CASSYSSDRYEQYF	TGTGCCAGCAGTTACTCTTCGGACAGGTACGAGCAGTACTTC
TRBV28	NA	TRBJ2-6	NA	CASSLGGPGANVLTF	TGTGCCAGCAGTTTAGGGGGGCCTGGGGCCAACGTCCTGACTTTC
TRBV30	NA	TRBJ1-2	TRBD1	CAWSATLKQGSNYGYTF	TGTGCCTGGAGTGCCACACTTAAACAGGGGTCTAACTATGGCTACACCTTC
TRBV30	few	TRBJ2-7	NA	CAWSDGISEQYF	TGTGCCTGGAGTGATGGGATTAGCGAGCAGTACTTC
TRBV27	NA	TRBJ2-7	TRBD2	CASTSGTSGRFNEQYF	TGTGCCAGCACCTCCGGGACTAGCGGGAGGTTTAACGAGCAGTACTTC
TRBV6-5	NA	TRBJ1-2	TRBD1	CASSPEAYRGPTF	TGTGCCAGCAGCCCCGAAGCGTACAGGGGGCCAACCTTC
TRBV25-1	few	TRBJ1-5	TRBD1	CASSARGGGQPQHF	TGTGCCAGCAGTGCCCGAGGGGGCGGGCAGCCCCAGCATTTT
TRBV5-1	few	TRBJ2-7	TRBD2	CASSLGLAGIYEQYF	TGCGCCAGCAGCTTGGGACTAGCGGGGATCTACGAGCAGTACTTC
TRBV30	NA	TRBJ2-1	TRBD1	CARQGGFDNEQFF	TGTGCCCGACAGGGCGGGTTTGACAATGAGCAGTTCTTC
TRBV9	NA	TRBJ2-3	NA	CASGGTANSDTQYF	TGTGCCAGCGGCGGGACAGCAAACTCAGATACGCAGTATTTT
TRBV7-6	NA	TRBJ2-5	TRBD1	CASSNPRTGEWKTQYF	TGTGCCAGCAGCAACCCCCGGACAGGGGAGTGGAAGACCCAGTACTTC
TRBV4-3	once	TRBJ2-1	NA	CASSQGTGATSIRSSYNEQFF	TGCGCCAGCAGCCAAGGTACGGGGGCGACTAGCATCCGTAGCTCCTACAATGAGCAGTTCTTC
TRBV29-1	NA	TRBJ2-7	NA	CSVRTRTYEQYF	TGCAGCGTTAGGACAAGGACCTACGAGCAGTACTTC
TRBV30	NA	TRBJ1-1	NA	CAHRTAHFGTEAFF	TGTGCTCACCGAACGGCTCATTTCGGGACTGAAGCTTTCTTT
TRBV6-5	few	TRBJ1-5	NA	CASSYEAGNQPQHF	TGTGCCAGCAGTTATGAGGCAGGGAATCAGCCCCAGCATTTT
TRBV19	NA	TRBJ2-7	TRBD2	CASMGLAGGRDEQYF	TGTGCCAGTATGGGACTAGCGGGAGGGCGCGACGAGCAGTACTTC
TRBV5-1	NA	TRBJ2-4	TRBD1	CASSDAGGNIQYF	TGCGCCAGCAGCGACGCAGGGGGAAACATTCAGTACTTC
TRBV30	NA	TRBJ1-2	NA	CAWSALTLNYGYTF	TGTGCCTGGAGTGCCCTAACTTTGAACTATGGCTACACCTTC
TRBV7-3	once	TRBJ1-6	NA	CASGAGPNSPLHF	TGTGCCAGCGGCGCGGGGCCTAATTCACCCCTCCACTTT
TRBV10-3	NA	TRBJ2-6	NA	CAISESGAGANVLTF	TGTGCCATCAGTGAGTCGGGGGCTGGGGCCAACGTCCTGACTTTC
TRBV27	once	TRBJ2-3	TRBD2	CASSSSGRRTDTQYF	TGTGCCAGCAGTTCGAGCGGGAGGCGTACAGATACGCAGTATTTT